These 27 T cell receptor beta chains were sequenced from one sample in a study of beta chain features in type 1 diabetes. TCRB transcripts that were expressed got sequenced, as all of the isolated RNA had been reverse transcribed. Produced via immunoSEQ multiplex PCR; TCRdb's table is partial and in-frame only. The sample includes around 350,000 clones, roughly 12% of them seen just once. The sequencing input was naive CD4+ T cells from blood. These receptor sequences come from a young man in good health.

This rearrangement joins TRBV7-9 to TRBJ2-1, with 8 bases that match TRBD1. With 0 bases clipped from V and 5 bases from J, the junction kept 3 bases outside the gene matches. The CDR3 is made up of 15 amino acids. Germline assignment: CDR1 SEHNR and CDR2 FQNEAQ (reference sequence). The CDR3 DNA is TGTGCCAGCAGCTTAGCGGGGACAGGTAACAATGAGCAGTTCTTC. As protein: CASSLAGTGNNEQFF.

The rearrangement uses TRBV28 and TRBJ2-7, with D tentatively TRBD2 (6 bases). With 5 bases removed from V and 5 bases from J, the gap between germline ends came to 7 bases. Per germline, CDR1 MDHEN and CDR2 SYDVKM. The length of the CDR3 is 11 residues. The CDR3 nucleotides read TGTGCCAGCAGTGGAGGGAACGAGCAGTACTTC. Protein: CASSGGNEQYF.

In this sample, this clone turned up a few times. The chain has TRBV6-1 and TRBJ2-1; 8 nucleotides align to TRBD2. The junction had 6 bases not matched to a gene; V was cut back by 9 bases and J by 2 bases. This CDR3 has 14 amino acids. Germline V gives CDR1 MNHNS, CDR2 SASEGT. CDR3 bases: TGTGCCAGTGGTCTAGCGGGTCCCTACAATGAGCAGTTCTTC. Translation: CASGLAGPYNEQFF.

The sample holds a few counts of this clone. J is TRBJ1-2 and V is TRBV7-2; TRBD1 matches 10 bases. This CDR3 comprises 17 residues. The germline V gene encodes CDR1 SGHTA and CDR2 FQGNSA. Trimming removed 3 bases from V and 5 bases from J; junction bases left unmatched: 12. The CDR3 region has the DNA TGTGCCAGCAGCTTGACAGGGGGCTACTCTCGGAGTTATGGCTACACCTTC. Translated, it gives CASSLTGGYSRSYGYTF.

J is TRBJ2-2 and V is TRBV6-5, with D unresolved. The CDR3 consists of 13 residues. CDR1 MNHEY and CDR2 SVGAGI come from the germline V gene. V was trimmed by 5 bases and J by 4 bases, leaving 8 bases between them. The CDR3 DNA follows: TGTGCCAGCAGTGTCCAGTTCACCGGGGAGCTGTTTTTT. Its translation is CASSVQFTGELFF.

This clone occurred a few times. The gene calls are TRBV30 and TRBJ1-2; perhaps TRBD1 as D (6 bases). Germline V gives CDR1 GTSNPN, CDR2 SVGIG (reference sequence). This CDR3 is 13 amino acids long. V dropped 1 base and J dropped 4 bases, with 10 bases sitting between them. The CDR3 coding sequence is TGTGCCTGGAGTGCGGGGGGCCTCTATGGCTACACCTTC. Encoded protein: CAWSAGGLYGYTF.

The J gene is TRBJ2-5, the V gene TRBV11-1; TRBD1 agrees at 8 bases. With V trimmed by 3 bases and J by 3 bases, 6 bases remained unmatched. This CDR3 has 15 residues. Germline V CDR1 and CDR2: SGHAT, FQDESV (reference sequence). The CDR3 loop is CASSFSWTGKETQYF. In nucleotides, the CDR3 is TGTGCCAGCAGCTTCAGCTGGACAGGGAAAGAGACCCAGTACTTC.

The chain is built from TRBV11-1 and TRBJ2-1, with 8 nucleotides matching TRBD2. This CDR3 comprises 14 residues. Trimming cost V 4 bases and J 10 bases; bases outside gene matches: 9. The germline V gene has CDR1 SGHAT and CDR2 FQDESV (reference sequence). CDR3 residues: CASSSLAGRFEQFF. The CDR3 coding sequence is TGTGCCAGCAGCTCCCTAGCGGGTCGGTTCGAGCAGTTCTTC.

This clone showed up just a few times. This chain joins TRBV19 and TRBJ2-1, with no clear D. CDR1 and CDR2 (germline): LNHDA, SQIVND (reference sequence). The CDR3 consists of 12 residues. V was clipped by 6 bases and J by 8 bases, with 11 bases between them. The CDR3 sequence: CASRDSWHEQFF. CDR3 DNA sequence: TGTGCCAGTAGGGATAGCTGGCATGAGCAGTTCTTC.

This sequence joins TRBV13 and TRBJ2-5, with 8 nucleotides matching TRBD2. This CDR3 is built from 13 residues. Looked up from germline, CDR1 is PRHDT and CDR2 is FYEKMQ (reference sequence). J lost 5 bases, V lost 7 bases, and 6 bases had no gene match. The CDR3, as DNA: TGTGCCAGCACCTTGCGCGGGAGGGAGACCCAGTACTTC. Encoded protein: CASTLRGRETQYF.

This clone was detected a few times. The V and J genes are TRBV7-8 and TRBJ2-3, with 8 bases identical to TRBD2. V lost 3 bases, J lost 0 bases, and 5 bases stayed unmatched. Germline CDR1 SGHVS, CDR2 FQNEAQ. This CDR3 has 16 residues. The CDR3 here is CASSFGASGSTDTQYF. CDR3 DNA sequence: TGTGCCAGCAGCTTCGGGGCTAGCGGGAGCACAGATACGCAGTATTTT.

In nucleotides, the CDR3 is TGCGCCAGCAGCCGTGACCAGGGGCGAGCTTTCTTT. Residues: CASSRDQGRAFF. The chain recombines TRBV4-3 with TRBJ1-1; D possibly corresponds to TRBD1 (6 bases). V was pared by 4 bases and J by 10 bases, with 13 bases between. Germline CDR1 LGHNA, CDR2 YSLEER. The CDR3 loop spans 12 amino acids.

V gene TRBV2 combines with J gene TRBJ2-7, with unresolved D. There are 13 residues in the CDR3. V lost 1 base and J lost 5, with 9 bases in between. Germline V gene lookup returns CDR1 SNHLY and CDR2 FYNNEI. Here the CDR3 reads CASSEGQINEQYF. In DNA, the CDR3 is TGTGCCAGCAGTGAAGGGCAGATCAACGAGCAGTACTTC.

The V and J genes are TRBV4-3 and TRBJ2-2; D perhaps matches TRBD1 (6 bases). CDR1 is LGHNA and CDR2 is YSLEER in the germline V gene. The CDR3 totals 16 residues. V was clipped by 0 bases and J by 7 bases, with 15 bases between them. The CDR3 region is CASSQDPGQYSGELFF. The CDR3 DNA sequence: TGCGCCAGCAGCCAAGATCCGGGACAATACAGCGGGGAGCTGTTTTTT.

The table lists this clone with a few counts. Here the CDR3 reads CASISTGLVYEQYF. In DNA, the CDR3 is TGTGCCAGCATCTCGACAGGGCTGGTTTACGAGCAGTACTTC. The rearrangement uses TRBV6-6 and TRBJ2-7; 7 nucleotides line up with TRBD1. Germline-derived CDR1 and CDR2 are MNHNY and SVGAGI (reference sequence). The CDR3 length is 14 residues. Unmatched junction bases numbered 10, after V lost 7 bases and J lost 4 bases.

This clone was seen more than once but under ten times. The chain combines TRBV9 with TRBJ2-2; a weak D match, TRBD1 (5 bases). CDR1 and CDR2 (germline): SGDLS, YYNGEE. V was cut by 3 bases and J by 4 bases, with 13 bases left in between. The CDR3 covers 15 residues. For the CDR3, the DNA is TGTGCCAGCAGCGACCCACAGGTGGGCACCGGGGAGCTGTTTTTT. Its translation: CASSDPQVGTGELFF.

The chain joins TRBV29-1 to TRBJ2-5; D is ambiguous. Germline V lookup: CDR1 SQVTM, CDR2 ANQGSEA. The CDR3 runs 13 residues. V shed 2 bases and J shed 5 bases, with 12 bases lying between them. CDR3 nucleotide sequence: TGCAGCGTTGAAAGGCAGCGAGAGGAGACCCAGTACTTC. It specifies CSVERQREETQYF.

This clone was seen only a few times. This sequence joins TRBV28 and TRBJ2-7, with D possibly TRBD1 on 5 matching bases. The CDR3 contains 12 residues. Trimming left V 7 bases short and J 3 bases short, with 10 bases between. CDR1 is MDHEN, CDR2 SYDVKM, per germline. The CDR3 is CASIRGSYEQYF. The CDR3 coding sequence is TGTGCCAGCATAAGGGGCAGCTACGAGCAGTACTTC.

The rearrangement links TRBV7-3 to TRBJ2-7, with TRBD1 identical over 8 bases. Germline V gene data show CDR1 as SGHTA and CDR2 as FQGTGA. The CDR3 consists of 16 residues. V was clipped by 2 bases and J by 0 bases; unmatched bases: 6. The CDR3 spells CASSLAGQDISYEQYF. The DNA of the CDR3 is TGTGCCAGCAGCTTAGCGGGACAGGACATCTCCTACGAGCAGTACTTC.

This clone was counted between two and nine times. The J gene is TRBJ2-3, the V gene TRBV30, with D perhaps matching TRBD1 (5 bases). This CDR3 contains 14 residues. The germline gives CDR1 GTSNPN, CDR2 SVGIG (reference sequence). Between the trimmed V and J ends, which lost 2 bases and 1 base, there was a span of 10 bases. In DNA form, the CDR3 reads TGTGCCTGGAGTTGGCAGGGTGGCACAGATACGCAGTATTTT. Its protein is CAWSWQGGTDTQYF.

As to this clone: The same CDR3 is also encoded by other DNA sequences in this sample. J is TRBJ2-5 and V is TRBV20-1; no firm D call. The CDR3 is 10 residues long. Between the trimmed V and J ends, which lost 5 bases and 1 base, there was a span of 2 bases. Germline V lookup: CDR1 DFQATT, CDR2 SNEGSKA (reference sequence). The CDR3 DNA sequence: TGCAGTGCTCTCCAAGAGACCCAGTACTTC. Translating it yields CSALQETQYF.

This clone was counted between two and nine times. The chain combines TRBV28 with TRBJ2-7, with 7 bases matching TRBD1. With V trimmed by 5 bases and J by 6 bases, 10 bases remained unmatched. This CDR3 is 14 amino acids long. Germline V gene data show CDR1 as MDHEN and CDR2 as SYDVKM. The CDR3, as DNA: TGTGCCAGCAGTGACTCGACAGGGTACCCCGAGCAGTACTTC. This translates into CASSDSTGYPEQYF.

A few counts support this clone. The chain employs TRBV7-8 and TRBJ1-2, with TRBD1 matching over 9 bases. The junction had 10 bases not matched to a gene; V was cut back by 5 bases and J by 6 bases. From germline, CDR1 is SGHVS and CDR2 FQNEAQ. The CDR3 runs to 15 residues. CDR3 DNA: TGTGCCAGCAGCACACCCCTACAGGGGGCTCATGGCTACACCTTC. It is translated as CASSTPLQGAHGYTF.

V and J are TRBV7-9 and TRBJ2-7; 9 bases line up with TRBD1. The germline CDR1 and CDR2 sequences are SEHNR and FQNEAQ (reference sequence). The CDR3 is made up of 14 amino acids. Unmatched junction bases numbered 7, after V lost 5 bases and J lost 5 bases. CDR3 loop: CASSLRDRVHEQYF. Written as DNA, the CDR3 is TGTGCCAGCAGCCTCCGGGACAGGGTCCACGAGCAGTACTTC.

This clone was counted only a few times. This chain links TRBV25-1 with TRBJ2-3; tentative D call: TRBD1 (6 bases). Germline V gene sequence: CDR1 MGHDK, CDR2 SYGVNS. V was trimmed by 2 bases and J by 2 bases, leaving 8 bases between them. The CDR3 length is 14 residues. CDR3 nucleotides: TGTGCCAGCAGTGAAAACAGGGTCACAGATACGCAGTATTTT. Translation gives CASSENRVTDTQYF.

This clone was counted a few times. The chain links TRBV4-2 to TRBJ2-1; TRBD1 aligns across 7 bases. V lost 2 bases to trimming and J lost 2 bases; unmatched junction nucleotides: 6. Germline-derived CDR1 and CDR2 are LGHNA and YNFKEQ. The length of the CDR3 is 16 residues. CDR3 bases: TGTGCCAGCAGCCAAATTTTTGACAGGGCCTACAATGAGCAGTTCTTC. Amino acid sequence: CASSQIFDRAYNEQFF.

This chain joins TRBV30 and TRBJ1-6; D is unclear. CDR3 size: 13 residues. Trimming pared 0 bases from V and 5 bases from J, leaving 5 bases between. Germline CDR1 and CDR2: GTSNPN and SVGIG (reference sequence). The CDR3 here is CAWSVRDNSPLHF. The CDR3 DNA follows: TGTGCCTGGAGTGTCCGGGATAATTCACCCCTCCACTTT.